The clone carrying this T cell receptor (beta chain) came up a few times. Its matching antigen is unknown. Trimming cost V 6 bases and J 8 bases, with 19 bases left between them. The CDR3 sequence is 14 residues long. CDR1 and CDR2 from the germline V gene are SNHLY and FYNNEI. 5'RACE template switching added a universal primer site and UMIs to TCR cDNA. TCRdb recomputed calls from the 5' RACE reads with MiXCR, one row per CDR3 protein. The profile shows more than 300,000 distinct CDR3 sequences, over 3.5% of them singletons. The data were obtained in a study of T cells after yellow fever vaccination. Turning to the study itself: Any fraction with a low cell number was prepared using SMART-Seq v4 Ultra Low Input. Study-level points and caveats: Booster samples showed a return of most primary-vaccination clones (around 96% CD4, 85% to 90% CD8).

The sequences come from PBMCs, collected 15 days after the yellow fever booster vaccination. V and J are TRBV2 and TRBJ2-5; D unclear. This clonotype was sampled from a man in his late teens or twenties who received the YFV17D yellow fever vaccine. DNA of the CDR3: TGTGCCAGCAGAAACCTACCGGGCCTAGGAACCCAGTACTTC. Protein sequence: CASRNLPGLGTQYF.